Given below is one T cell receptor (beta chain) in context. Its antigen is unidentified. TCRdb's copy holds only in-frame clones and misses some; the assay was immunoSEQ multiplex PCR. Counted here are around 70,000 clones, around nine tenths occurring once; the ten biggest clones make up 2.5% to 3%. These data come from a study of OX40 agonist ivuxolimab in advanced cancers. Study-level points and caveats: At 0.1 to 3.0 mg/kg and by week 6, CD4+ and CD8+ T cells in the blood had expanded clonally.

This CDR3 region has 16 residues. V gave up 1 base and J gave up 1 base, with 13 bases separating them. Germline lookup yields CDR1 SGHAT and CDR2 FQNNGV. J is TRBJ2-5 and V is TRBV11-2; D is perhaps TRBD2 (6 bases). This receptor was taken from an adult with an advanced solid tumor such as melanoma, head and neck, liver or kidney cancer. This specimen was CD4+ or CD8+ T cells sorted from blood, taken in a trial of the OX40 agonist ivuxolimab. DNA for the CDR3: TGTGCCAGCAGCTTAGGGGTGGGGGGACCCCAAGAGACCCAGTACTTC. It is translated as CASSLGVGGPQETQYF. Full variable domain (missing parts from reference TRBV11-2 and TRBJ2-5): EAGVAQSPRYKIIEKRQSVAFWCNPISGHATLYWYQQILGQGPKLLIQFQNNGVVDDSQLPKDRFSAERLKGVDSTLKIQPAKLEDSAVYLCASSLGVGGPQETQYFGPGTRLLVL.